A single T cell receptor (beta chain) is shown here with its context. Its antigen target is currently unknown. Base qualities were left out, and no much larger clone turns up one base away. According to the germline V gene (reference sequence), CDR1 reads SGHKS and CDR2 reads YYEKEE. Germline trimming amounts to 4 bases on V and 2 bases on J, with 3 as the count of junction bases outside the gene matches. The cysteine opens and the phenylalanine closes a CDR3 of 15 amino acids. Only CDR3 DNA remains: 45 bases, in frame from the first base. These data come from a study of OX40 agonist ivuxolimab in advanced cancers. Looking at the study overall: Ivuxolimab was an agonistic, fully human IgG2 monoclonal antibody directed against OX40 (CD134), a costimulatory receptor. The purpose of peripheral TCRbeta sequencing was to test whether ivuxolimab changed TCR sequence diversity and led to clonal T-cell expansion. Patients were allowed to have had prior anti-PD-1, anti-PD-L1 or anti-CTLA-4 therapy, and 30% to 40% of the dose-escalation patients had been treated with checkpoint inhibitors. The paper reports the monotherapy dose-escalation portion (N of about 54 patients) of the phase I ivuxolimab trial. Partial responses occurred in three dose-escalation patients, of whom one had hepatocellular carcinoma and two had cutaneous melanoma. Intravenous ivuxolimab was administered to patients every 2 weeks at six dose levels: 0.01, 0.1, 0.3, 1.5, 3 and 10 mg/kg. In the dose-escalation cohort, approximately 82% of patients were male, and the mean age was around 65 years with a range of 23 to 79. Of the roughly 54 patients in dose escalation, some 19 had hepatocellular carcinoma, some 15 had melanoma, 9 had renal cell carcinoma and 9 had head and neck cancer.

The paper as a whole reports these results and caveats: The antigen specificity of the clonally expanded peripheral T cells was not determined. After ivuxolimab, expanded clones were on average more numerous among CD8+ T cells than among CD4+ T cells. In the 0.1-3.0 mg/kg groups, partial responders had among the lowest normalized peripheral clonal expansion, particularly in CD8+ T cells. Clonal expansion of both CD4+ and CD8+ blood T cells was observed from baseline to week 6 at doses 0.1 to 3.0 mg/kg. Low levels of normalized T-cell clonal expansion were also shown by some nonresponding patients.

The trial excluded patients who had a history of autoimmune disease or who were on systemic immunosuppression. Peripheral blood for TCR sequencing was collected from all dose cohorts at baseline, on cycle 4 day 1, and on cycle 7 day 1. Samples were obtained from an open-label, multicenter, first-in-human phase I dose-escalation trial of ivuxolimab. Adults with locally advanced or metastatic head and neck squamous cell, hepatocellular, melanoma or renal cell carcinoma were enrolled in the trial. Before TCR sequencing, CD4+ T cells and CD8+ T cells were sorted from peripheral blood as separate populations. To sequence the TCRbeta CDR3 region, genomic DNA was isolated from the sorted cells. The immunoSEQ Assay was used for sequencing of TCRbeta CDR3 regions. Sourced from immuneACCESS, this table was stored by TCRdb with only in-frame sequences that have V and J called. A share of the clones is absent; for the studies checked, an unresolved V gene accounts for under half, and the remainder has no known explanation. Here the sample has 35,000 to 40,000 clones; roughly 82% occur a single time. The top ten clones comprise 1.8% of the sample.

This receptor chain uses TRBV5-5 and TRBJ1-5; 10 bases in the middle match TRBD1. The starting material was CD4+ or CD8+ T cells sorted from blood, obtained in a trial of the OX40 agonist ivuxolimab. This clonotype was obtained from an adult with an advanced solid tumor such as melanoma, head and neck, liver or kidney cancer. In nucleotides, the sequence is TGTGCCAGCAGCCTAGGACAGGGGGGCAATCAGCCCCAGCATTTT. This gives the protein CASSLGQGGNQPQHF.